This TCR beta chain was sequenced in a study of control samples from healthy donors and cancer patients. Assay: immunoSEQ multiplex PCR; the TCRdb copy retains only in-frame clones and omits some. The data show over 100,000 clones, around 89% seen once. V gave up 7 bases and J gave up 5 bases; unmatched junction bases: 15. CDR3 length: 16 amino acids. Germline-derived CDR1 and CDR2 are LNHDA and SQIVND (reference sequence). The sequenced material came from blood. V and J are TRBV19 and TRBJ1-2; 8 bases are shared with TRBD1. This sequence originates from a woman in her forties or fifties in good health. Here the CDR3 DNA reads TGTGCCAGTACCCTCAGGGGGCCGGGACGGAAGTATGGCTACACCTTC. This codes for CASTLRGPGRKYGYTF.